This T cell receptor (beta chain) was sequenced for a study of T cell repertoires in cytomegalovirus infection. Study details: Newly reported HLA-C-restricted and thoroughly characterized HLA-B-restricted CMV epitopes were employed. Both CMV infection and a matching HLA type were indicated by public TCR beta signatures.

This clonotype was recorded a few times. Its matching antigen is unknown. Whole-study findings and limits: Ex vivo responses were dominated by HLA-C-restricted CMV-specific TCR beta clonotypes. People with CMV and the relevant HLA were identified by cumulative public TCR beta family frequency.

Each CDR3 protein is one row after TCRdb ran MiXCR on the reads. The repertoire includes about 890,000 distinct CDR3 sequences, roughly 30% of them detected once, and 11% to 15% sits in the top ten. This TCR was sampled from a human donor in good health (CMV status not recorded). Some clones in this sample may be carry-over from other donors' samples. Sequencing was performed on cultured CD8+ T cells from PBMCs, taken from culture after CMV antigen stimulation.

The CDR3: CASSIQPIFRENTGELFF. The CDR3 region has the DNA TGTGCCAGCAGTATTCAGCCGATCTTCCGGGAGAACACCGGGGAGCTGTTTTTT. The J gene is TRBJ2-2, the V gene TRBV28; TRBD2 is a possible D gene (5 bases). Per the germline V gene, CDR1 is MDHEN and CDR2 is SYDVKM. The V end was cut by 5 bases, the J end by 1 base, with 20 bases between. The CDR3 covers 18 residues.